This TCR beta chain was identified in a study of technical replicates of blood from four donors. Only in-frame clones appear in the TCRdb table, and some are missing; sequencing was by immunoSEQ multiplex PCR. The sample has 95,000 to 100,000 clones, approximately 95% seen once. This CDR3 contains 14 residues. Germline V gives CDR1 WNHNN, CDR2 SYGVQD (reference sequence). The V and J ends lost 5 bases and 5 bases, in that order; junction bases with no gene match: 4. This chain connects TRBV10-1 to TRBJ2-2; TRBD2 matches 8 bases. The clonotype originates from a human donor in good health. The sequencing sample was made of T cells isolated from PBMCs. This CDR3 reads CASSRSGGTGELFF. CDR3 bases: TGCGCCAGCAGTCGGTCGGGAGGGACCGGGGAGCTGTTTTTT.